Included here is one T cell receptor beta chain sequence, with context. Its target is unknown. The data originate from a study of cytomegalovirus exposure and HLA in healthy donors. Study-wide background: Earlier, some 200 million T cells were analyzed, and fewer than 120 million unique TCR beta sequences were found among them.

The CDR3 has 16 amino acids. Germline assignment: CDR1 SGDLS and CDR2 YYNGEE. V was pared by 2 bases and J by 5 bases, with 7 bases of the junction left unmatched. With 60 Vbeta and 13 Jbeta primers, the PCR was carried out. Some clones are missing from TCRdb's copy, which holds only in-frame ones; the method was immunoSEQ multiplex PCR. The repertoire holds over 90,000 clones, 64% seen once, with roughly 3.2% in the top ten. Study-level findings and limits: Exclusion applied to some V segments, including TRBV6-2 and TRBV6-3, as they were indistinguishable. Earlier analysis yielded a pattern in which most TCR beta V segments were productive about 90% or about 30% of the time. Cytomegalovirus-associated status was assigned to fewer than 200 TCR beta chains.

The sample comprised PBMCs. The chain combines TRBV9 with TRBJ2-3; 11 bases align to TRBD2. This receptor was obtained from a man in his 60s in good health and CMV-seronegative. CDR3 residues: CASSVISGGAGDTQYF. The CDR3 nucleotides are TGTGCCAGCAGCGTCATTAGCGGGGGGGCTGGAGATACGCAGTATTTT.